The entry below gives a single TCR beta chain sequence along with its context. Its cognate antigen is unknown. Focal radiation and CTLA-4 blockade (ipilimumab) were tested in chemo-refractory metastatic non-small-cell lung cancer patients. The record originates from a study of radiotherapy plus CTLA-4 blockade in lung cancer. In the study overall: Objective responses were documented in about 19% of patients, with disease control in 31%.

The method was immunoSEQ multiplex PCR; TCRdb's version includes in-frame clones alone and lacks a portion of them. The sample carries some 43,000 clones, roughly four fifths recorded once. The CDR3 has 15 residues. V lost 4 bases to trimming and J lost 2 bases, with 14 bases between them. CDR1 is LNHDA and CDR2 is SQIVND in the germline V gene (reference sequence). Study results and limitations: Radiotherapy plus ipilimumab was followed by expansion in blood of tumor-derived TCR clones. According to reports, early shifts in blood T cell clones, alongside interferon-beta, forecast response most accurately.

This chain uses TRBV19 with TRBJ1-1; tentatively, D is TRBD1 (5 bases). Sequencing used peripheral blood, obtained from a patient treated with radiotherapy plus ipilimumab. The clonotype originates from a human donor with non-small cell lung cancer who had stable disease on radiotherapy plus ipilimumab. CDR3 protein: CASSRLRGQNTEAFF. CDR3 bases: TGTGCCAGTAGTAGGCTTAGGGGCCAAAACACTGAAGCTTTCTTT.